The TCR beta chain under discussion was sequenced for a study of blood T cell repertoires in COVID-19. About the research overall: Collection of acute and convalescent COVID-19 samples took place in the United States, Italy and Spain.

Authors' processing steps: Reference gene primer amplification yielded estimated nucleated cell counts. Repertoires were generated with immunoSEQ multiplex PCR, while TCRdb's copy carries only in-frame clones and drops some. V, J and clone size were drawn from that table, and D and trimming were deduced from the DNA. This table has approximately 210,000 clones, 80% to 90% appearing once. Germline V gene lookup returns CDR1 WNHNN and CDR2 SYGVQD (reference sequence). The ends lost 7 bases at V and 3 bases at J; junction bases unmatched: 14. The CDR3 contains 16 residues. This clone appeared once. The sequenced sample consisted of peripheral blood. This TCR came from a man aged 40-50 years with acute or convalescent COVID-19. The chain uses TRBV10-1 and TRBJ2-5; TRBD2 aligns across 7 bases. The CDR3 loop is CASTFIERGSKETQYF. CDR3 bases: TGCGCCAGCACTTTTATCGAGCGGGGAAGTAAAGAGACCCAGTACTTC.